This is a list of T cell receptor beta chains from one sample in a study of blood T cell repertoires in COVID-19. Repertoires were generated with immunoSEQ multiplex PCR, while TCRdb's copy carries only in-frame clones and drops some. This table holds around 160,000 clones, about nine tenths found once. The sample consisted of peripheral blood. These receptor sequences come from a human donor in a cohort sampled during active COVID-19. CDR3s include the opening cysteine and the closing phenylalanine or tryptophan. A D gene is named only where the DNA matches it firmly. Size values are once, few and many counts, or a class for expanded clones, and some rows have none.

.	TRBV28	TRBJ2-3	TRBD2	TGTGCCAGCAGTTTACCTATAGCGGGGAAGGGAGATACGCAGTATTTT	CASSLPIAGKGDTQYF
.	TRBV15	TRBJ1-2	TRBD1	TGTGCCACCAGCACCGGACAGGGGGCGTCGGGCTACACCTTC	CATSTGQGASGYTF
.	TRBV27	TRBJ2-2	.	TGTGCCAGCAGTTTCGTCGGGGACACCGGGGAGCTGTTTTTT	CASSFVGDTGELFF
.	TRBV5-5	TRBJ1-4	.	TGTGCCAGCAGCTTGTCCTTGAGGGAGGAAAAACTGTTTTTT	CASSLSLREEKLFF
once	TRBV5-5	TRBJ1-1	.	TGTGCCAGCAGCTTTTTGGAGGGGACCCCGGGCACTGAAGCTTTCTTT	CASSFLEGTPGTEAFF
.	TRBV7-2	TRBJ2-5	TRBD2	TGTGCCAGCAGCTTGAACGGGGGGGCCCGCGAGACCCAGTACTTC	CASSLNGGARETQYF
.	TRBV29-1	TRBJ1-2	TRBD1	TGCAGCGTTTCGGGACAGGGGTATGGTGGCTACACCTTC	CSVSGQGYGGYTF
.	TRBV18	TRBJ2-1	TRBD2	TGTGCCAGCTCACCACCGGGGGAGCGGGGTGAGCAGTTCTTC	CASSPPGERGEQFF
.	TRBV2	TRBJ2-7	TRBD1	TGTGCCAGCAGTGGGGGGACAGGGGCCTACGAGCAGTACTTC	CASSGGTGAYEQYF
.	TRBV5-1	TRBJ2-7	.	TGCGCCAGCAGCTTGGTGGCGGGCGGAAGTGAGAGTCCCTACGAGCAGTACTTC	CASSLVAGGSESPYEQYF
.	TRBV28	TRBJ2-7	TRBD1	TGTGCCAGCAGTACGACAGGGTCGACCTACGAGCAGTACTTC	CASSTTGSTYEQYF
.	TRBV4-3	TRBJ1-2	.	TGCGCCAGCAGCCAAGCTCGGGATGACTATGGCTACACCTTC	CASSQARDDYGYTF
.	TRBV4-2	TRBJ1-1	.	TGTGCCAGCAGCCAAGATTCGGACTTCACAGACACTGAAGCTTTCTTT	CASSQDSDFTDTEAFF
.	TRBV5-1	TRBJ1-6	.	TGCGCCAGCAGCACCGGACAGAGGAGCTCCTATAATTCACCCCTCCACTTT	CASSTGQRSSYNSPLHF
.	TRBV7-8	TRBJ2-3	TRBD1	TGTGCCAGCAGCTCAAACAGGGGTGGAGATACGCAGTATTTT	CASSSNRGGDTQYF
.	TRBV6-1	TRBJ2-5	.	TGTGCCAGCAGTGAAGCCTACCGCAGGGGGACCCAGTACTTC	CASSEAYRRGTQYF
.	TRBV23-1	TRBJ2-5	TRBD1	TGCGCCAGCAGTCAATCGGCAGACCGGGACAGGGAACTCCAAGAGACCCAGTACTTC	CASSQSADRDRELQETQYF
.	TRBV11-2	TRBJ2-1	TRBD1	TGTGCCAGCAGCCCCCGGGGACAGGGGGATAATGAGCAGTTCTTC	CASSPRGQGDNEQFF
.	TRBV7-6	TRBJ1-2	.	TGTGCCAGCAGCTTAGATCCAGGGGCAGACTATGGCTACACCTTC	CASSLDPGADYGYTF
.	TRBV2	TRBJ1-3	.	TGTGCCAGCAGTGCTCTAAGGCAGGTCCAGAACACCATATATTTT	CASSALRQVQNTIYF
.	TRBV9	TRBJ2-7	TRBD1	TGTGCCAGCAGCGTAGGATCCCCAAAACAGGGGGCAAGCGGGTACGAGCAGTACTTC	CASSVGSPKQGASGYEQYF
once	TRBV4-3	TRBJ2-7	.	TGCGCCAGCAGCCCCACTCAGGGGTCCTACGAGCAGTACTTC	CASSPTQGSYEQYF
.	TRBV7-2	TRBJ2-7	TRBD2	TGTGCCAGCAGCTTAAATCCCCCCCTAGGAGCGGGAGTCTCTGGGCAGTACTTC	CASSLNPPLGAGVSGQYF
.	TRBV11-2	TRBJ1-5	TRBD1	TGTGCCAGCAGCTTAGACACAGGGGGCAATCAGCCCCAGCATTTT	CASSLDTGGNQPQHF
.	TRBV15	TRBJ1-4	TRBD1	TGTGCCACCAGCAGACGAGGGACAGGGGTTTTAACTAATGAAAAACTGTTTTTT	CATSRRGTGVLTNEKLFF
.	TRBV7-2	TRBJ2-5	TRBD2	TGTGCCAGCAGCCCCGGTAGCGGGAGGAGTAGAGAGACCCAGTACTTC	CASSPGSGRSRETQYF
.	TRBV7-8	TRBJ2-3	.	TGTGCCAGCAGCTTGGGACTTCTGGCTGGTACGCAGTATTTT	CASSLGLLAGTQYF
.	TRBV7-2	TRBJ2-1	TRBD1	TGTGCCAGCAGCCATCGGACAGGGCCCTACAATGAGCAGTTCTTC	CASSHRTGPYNEQFF
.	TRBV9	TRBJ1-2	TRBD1	TGTGCCAGCACCCCGCTAGGGGGGCAGGGGGCGGGCGGCTACACCTTC	CASTPLGGQGAGGYTF